This TCR beta chain was identified in a study of T cell responses to AZD1222 COVID-19 vaccine. Findings and limits, study-wide: CD4 TCRs associated with vaccination spanned spike, dominating at 160-218 and 743-854. Reportedly, close to half of spike-specific TCRs are directed against unmutated variant regions. Among the donors, most were white British and more were female, and clonal diversity was possibly underestimated.

TCRdb's copy holds only in-frame clones and misses some; the assay was immunoSEQ multiplex PCR. The sample includes 150,000 or so clones, 94% of them seen just once. Pooled in the analysis were second doses at about 4 or about 12 weeks. The V end was cut by 4 bases, the J end by 0 bases, with 13 bases between. Germline loops: CDR1 MDHEN, CDR2 SYDVKM. CDR3 length equals 15 residues. This clone was picked up one time. Its antigen is undetermined. The J gene is TRBJ2-7, the V gene TRBV28; no firm D call. The specimen comprised peripheral blood, sampled 28 days after the second AZD1222 dose. The origin of this receptor is an adult who received the AZD1222 COVID-19 vaccine. CDR3 amino acids: CASSSSGPSSYEQYF. As DNA, the CDR3 is TGTGCCAGCAGTTCTTCCGGCCCTAGCTCCTACGAGCAGTACTTC.